This TCR beta chain was retrieved from a study of cytomegalovirus exposure and HLA in healthy donors. The study, taken as a whole, reports: HLA allele associations emerged for roughly 16,000 TCR beta sequences in a later analysis, at 0.05 false discovery rate. The Asian-associated ancestry cluster reportedly had fewer N-insertions than the roughly 720-donor mean in a later analysis.

PCR used 60 Vbeta primers and 13 Jbeta primers. Clones were read by immunoSEQ multiplex PCR, and TCRdb kept only the in-frame ones, dropping some. Of some 150,000 clones in the sample, under 75% are singletons; the top ten hold around 7.1%. Germline loops: CDR1 SGHTA, CDR2 FQGNSA. The ends lost 5 bases at V and 9 bases at J; junction bases unmatched: 6. The CDR3 is made up of 15 amino acids. With regard to this clone: What it recognizes is unknown. The sample has other DNA sequences that encode this CDR3 too.

Sequenced material: PBMCs. The gene calls are TRBV7-2 and TRBJ2-1, with 14 bases that match TRBD2. The TCR comes from a woman aged 55-70 years in good health and CMV-seropositive. This CDR3 is CASSPGLAGGGEQFF. For the CDR3, the DNA is TGTGCCAGCAGCCCCGGACTAGCGGGAGGTGGTGAGCAGTTCTTC. The full variable domain, rest sourced from reference TRBV7-2 and TRBJ2-1, is GAGVSQSPSNKVTEKGKDVELRCDPISGHTALYWYRQSLGQGLEFLIYFQGNSAPDKSGLPSDRFSAERTGGSVSTLTIQRTQQEDSAVYLCASSPGLAGGGEQFFGPGTRLTVL.